The 11 T cell receptor beta chains presented below share a single source sample, sequenced in a study of OX40 agonist ivuxolimab in advanced cancers. Assay used: immunoSEQ multiplex PCR; TCRdb lists only in-frame clones, some missing. The sample shows 65,000 to 90,000 clones, 80% to 95% of them seen only once. The input for sequencing was CD4+ or CD8+ T cells sorted from blood, taken in a trial of the OX40 agonist ivuxolimab. Every receptor here comes from an adult with an advanced solid tumor such as melanoma, head and neck, liver or kidney cancer.

This chain uses TRBV5-1 with TRBJ1-6, with D perhaps matching TRBD1 (6 bases). This CDR3 has 14 amino acids. CDR1 is SGHRS, CDR2 YFSETQ, per germline. V gave up 7 bases and J gave up 7 bases, with 15 bases separating them. The CDR3 reads CASGLDSLNSPLHF. The CDR3, as DNA: TGCGCCAGCGGGTTGGACAGTCTCAATTCACCCCTCCACTTT.

Notes on this clone: The junction does not match germline at one end; this may be a read error. The chain carries TRBV5-6 and TRBJ2-3; D is unresolved. The CDR3 extends over 14 amino acids. The germline V gene encodes CDR1 SGHDT and CDR2 YYEEEE. The CDR3 DNA follows: TGTGCCAGCAGTTTGGGTCGAAACACAGATACGCAGTATTTT. Translation: CASSLGRNTDTQYF. The variable domain in full, completed from reference TRBV5-6 and TRBJ2-3, reads DAGVTQSPTHLIKTRGQQVTLRCSPKSGHDTVSWYQQALGQGPQFIFQYYEEEERQRGNFPDRFSGHQFPNYSSELNVNALLLGDSALYLCASSLGRNTDTQYFGPGTRLTVL.

The rearrangement links TRBV6-1 to TRBJ2-5; maybe TRBD1 (5 bases). Trimming stripped 1 base from V and 5 bases from J, with 17 bases between. This CDR3 has 16 amino acids. Looked up from germline, CDR1 is MNHNS and CDR2 is SASEGT. The CDR3 DNA sequence: TGTGCCAGCAGTGAAGTAGGGGAACAGGTCGGGGAGACCCAGTACTTC. Its protein product is CASSEVGEQVGETQYF.

The chain combines TRBV19 with TRBJ2-2, with a tentative D call TRBD2 (6 bases). Looked up from germline, CDR1 is LNHDA and CDR2 is SQIVND (reference sequence). Deletions cut 5 bases from V and 6 bases from J, with 25 bases between. The CDR3 spans 18 residues. The CDR3 sequence: CASSFRRSSETPPGELFF. The DNA for the CDR3 is TGTGCCAGTAGTTTCCGCCGTTCTAGCGAAACACCCCCCGGGGAGCTGTTTTTT.

This chain uses TRBV6-5 with TRBJ2-1; possible D gene TRBD2, 6 bases. Germline loops: CDR1 MNHEY, CDR2 SVGAGI. The V end was cut by 4 bases, the J end by 6 bases, with 19 bases between. This CDR3 is 16 amino acids long. Here the CDR3 reads CASSSLTSLAPNEQFF. The CDR3 bases are TGTGCCAGCAGTTCTCTAACTAGCCTAGCTCCCAATGAGCAGTTCTTC.

This clone was seen just once. V usage is TRBV6-5 and J usage is TRBJ2-2; 9 bases are shared with TRBD1. V was pared by 5 bases and J by 6 bases, with 7 bases of the junction left unmatched. Germline CDR1 MNHEY, CDR2 SVGAGI. The CDR3 consists of 15 residues. In nucleotides, the CDR3 is TGTGCCAGCAGTCTGACAGGGGGATCTGCCGGGGAGCTGTTTTTT. This gives the protein CASSLTGGSAGELFF.

V usage is TRBV30 and J usage is TRBJ2-7; D may be TRBD1 (8 bases). The CDR3 totals 14 residues. Germline V lookup: CDR1 GTSNPN, CDR2 SVGIG (reference sequence). The V and J ends lost 3 bases and 1 base respectively, with 13 bases between them. The CDR3 is CAWRHRGGSYEQYF. CDR3 coding DNA: TGTGCCTGGAGGCACAGGGGGGGGTCCTACGAGCAGTACTTC.

The rearrangement uses TRBV6-1 and TRBJ2-2; 7 bases fit TRBD2. The CDR3 covers 14 residues. Germline-derived CDR1 and CDR2 are MNHNS and SASEGT. The V and J ends lost 4 bases and 4 bases, in that order; junction bases with no gene match: 3. CDR3 sequence: CASSGPGGTGELFF. The CDR3 nucleotides read TGTGCCAGCAGTGGGCCGGGGGGCACCGGGGAGCTGTTTTTT.

This clone was counted a few times. The chain joins TRBV10-3 to TRBJ1-5; 9 bases agree with TRBD1. Germline assignment: CDR1 ENHRY and CDR2 SYGVKD. Trimming took 6 bases from V and 3 from J; bases not matched to a gene: 3. The length of the CDR3 is 14 residues. The CDR3 loop reads CAISRDRDNQPQHF. The CDR3 DNA follows: TGTGCCATCAGCCGGGACAGGGACAATCAGCCCCAGCATTTT.

This chain links TRBV13 with TRBJ2-1; no reliable D call. CDR3 length: 11 amino acids. CDR1 is PRHDT, CDR2 FYEKMQ, per germline (reference sequence). V lost 0 bases, J lost 9 bases, and 3 bases lay in between. The CDR3: CASSLGFEQFF. CDR3 bases: TGTGCCAGCAGCTTAGGATTTGAGCAGTTCTTC. Full variable domain (remainder filled in from reference TRBV13 and TRBJ2-1): AAGVIQSPRHLIKEKRETATLKCYPIPRHDTVYWYQQGPGQDPQFLISFYEKMQSDKGSIPDRFSAQQFSDYHSELNMSSLELGDSALYFCASSLGFEQFFGPGTRLTVL.

The chain combines TRBV4-2 with TRBJ2-1; TRBD2 matches at 9 bases. V dropped 0 bases and J dropped 2; count of bases not matched to a gene: 8. Per germline, CDR1 LGHNA and CDR2 YNFKEQ. This CDR3 is 18 amino acids long. CDR3 sequence reads: CASSQEERAGGPYNEQFF. The CDR3 DNA reads as TGTGCCAGCAGCCAAGAAGAGCGAGCGGGGGGACCCTACAATGAGCAGTTCTTC.